The 29 T cell receptor beta chains below all came from one sample that was sequenced in a study of cytomegalovirus exposure and HLA in healthy donors. Clones were read by immunoSEQ multiplex PCR, and TCRdb kept only the in-frame ones, dropping some. The sample lists over 130,000 clones, approximately 86% occurring once. The sequencing input was PBMCs. Receptor source: a young man in good health and CMV-seropositive.

The chain employs TRBV29-1 and TRBJ2-7; TRBD2 is a possible D gene (5 bases). V shed 4 bases and J shed 3 bases, with 13 bases lying between them. The CDR3 runs to 13 residues. Germline CDR1 is SQVTM and CDR2 is ANQGSEA. CDR3 DNA: TGCAGCGTTGCTAGCTATTCAGGCTACGAGCAGTACTTC. Protein: CSVASYSGYEQYF.

Turning to this clone: At one of its ends the junction is not consistent with the germline gene, which may arise from a read error. The V and J genes are TRBV6-6 and TRBJ2-7; 9 bases line up with TRBD1. This CDR3 contains 16 residues. Germline V CDR1 and CDR2: MNHNY, SVGAGI (reference sequence). This chain's CDR3 is CASGYSEVGTGSEQYF. The CDR3 region has the DNA TGTGCCAGCGGTTACTCCGAAGTAGGGACAGGGAGCGAGCAGTACTTC.

The chain joins TRBV27 to TRBJ2-6; TRBD1 is a possible D gene (6 bases). Germline loops: CDR1 MNHEY, CDR2 SMNVEV (reference sequence). This CDR3 contains 16 residues. The V gene lost 5 bases and the J gene lost 2 bases, with 13 bases spanning the gap. In DNA form, the CDR3 reads TGTGCCAGCAGTCGCTCCTCAGGGGCTGGGGCCAACGTCCTGACTTTC. This encodes CASSRSSGAGANVLTF.

The V call is TRBV6-4, the J call TRBJ1-1, with D tentatively TRBD1 (5 bases). CDR1 and CDR2 from the germline V gene are MRHNA and SNTAGT. The V end was cut by 2 bases, the J end by 4 bases, with 11 bases between. This CDR3 comprises 14 residues. CDR3 coding DNA: TGTGCCAGCAGTGACGGTGACAGTTCCACTGAAGCTTTCTTT. Amino acid sequence: CASSDGDSSTEAFF.

Turning to this clone: The same CDR3 also results from other DNA sequences found in this sample. The chain carries TRBV18 and TRBJ2-1; 13 bases are shared with TRBD2. CDR1 and CDR2 from the germline V gene are KGHSH and LQKENI. V shed 6 bases, J shed 6 bases, and the junction held 5 bases outside the gene matches. The CDR3 spans 15 residues. The CDR3 reads CASSPGLAGSNEQFF. In nucleotides, the CDR3 is TGTGCCAGCTCTCCGGGACTAGCGGGGAGCAATGAGCAGTTCTTC.

The V and J genes are TRBV7-2 and TRBJ1-1; D uncertain. The CDR3 runs 13 residues. Between the trimmed V and J ends, which lost 2 bases and 6 bases, there was a span of 10 bases. CDR1 is SGHTA, CDR2 FQGNSA, per germline. The CDR3 is CASSLSGAPEAFF. CDR3 DNA: TGTGCCAGCAGCTTAAGTGGAGCTCCTGAAGCTTTCTTT. The whole variable domain, remainder taken from reference TRBV7-2 and TRBJ1-1, is GAGVSQSPSNKVTEKGKDVELRCDPISGHTALYWYRQSLGQGLEFLIYFQGNSAPDKSGLPSDRFSAERTGGSVSTLTIQRTQQEDSAVYLCASSLSGAPEAFFGQGTRLTVV.

The chain combines TRBV15 with TRBJ1-4; 7 bases are a match to TRBD1. V lost 1 base, J lost 7 bases, and 6 bases stayed unmatched. CDR1 LNHNV and CDR2 YYDKDF come from the germline V gene (reference sequence). The CDR3 length is 15 residues. CDR3 amino acids: CATSRAQGISEKLFF. The DNA of the CDR3 is TGTGCCACCAGCAGAGCACAGGGGATAAGTGAAAAACTGTTTTTT.

This sequence joins TRBV29-1 and TRBJ1-2, with 11 bases matching TRBD1. Germline lookup yields CDR1 SQVTM and CDR2 ANQGSEA. The CDR3 is 13 amino acids. J was trimmed by 8 bases and V by 5 bases; bases with no gene match: 7. DNA of the CDR3: TGCAGCGTTAATGGACAGGGGGCGCGAGGCTACACCTTC. This sequence encodes CSVNGQGARGYTF.

The chain joins TRBV10-1 to TRBJ2-2, with a weak D call TRBD1 (6 bases). From germline, CDR1 is WNHNN and CDR2 SYGVQD (reference sequence). Trimming stripped 8 bases from V and 3 bases from J, with 7 bases between. The CDR3 spans 12 residues. This CDR3 is CASGQYTGELFF. The CDR3 DNA reads TGCGCCAGCGGACAGTACACCGGGGAGCTGTTTTTT.

The chain uses TRBV2 and TRBJ2-2; D ambiguous. The CDR3 runs 15 residues. Trimming cost V 5 bases and J 7 bases, with 17 bases left between them. Germline CDR1 reads SNHLY; CDR2 reads FYNNEI. The CDR3 is CASSPTPGPLGELFF. For the CDR3, the DNA is TGTGCCAGCAGTCCCACCCCTGGCCCGCTCGGGGAGCTGTTTTTT.

The CDR3 nucleotides read TGCGCCAGCAGTGTATCGTACGAGCAGTACTTC. Its translation: CASSVSYEQYF. The chain employs TRBV10-2 and TRBJ2-7, with D unresolved. V was pared by 4 bases and J by 4 bases, with 5 bases between. CDR3 length: 11 residues. The germline V gene has CDR1 WSHSY and CDR2 SAAADI.

V is TRBV11-2 and J is TRBJ2-5; 8 nucleotides agree with TRBD1. Germline CDR1 reads SGHAT; CDR2 reads FQNNGV. This CDR3 comprises 13 residues. J was trimmed by 4 bases and V by 2 bases; bases with no gene match: 0. In nucleotides, the CDR3 is TGTGCCAGCAGCTTACAGGGGGCAGAGACCCAGTACTTC. This gives the protein CASSLQGAETQYF.

The chain uses TRBV6-6 and TRBJ1-1; 7 bases are a match to TRBD1. V gave up 5 bases and J gave up 5 bases; unmatched junction bases: 11. The CDR3 runs 15 residues. Germline V gene sequence: CDR1 MNHNY, CDR2 SVGAGI (reference sequence). CDR3 sequence: CASSQGQYRTTEAFF. CDR3 sequence (DNA): TGTGCCAGCAGTCAGGGACAGTACCGAACAACTGAAGCTTTCTTT.

V usage is TRBV2 and J usage is TRBJ2-1; TRBD2 is a possible D gene (7 bases). Germline V lookup: CDR1 SNHLY, CDR2 FYNNEI. Trimming shortened V by 4 bases and J by 9 bases, and 13 bases separated the two germline ends. The CDR3 has 13 amino acids. CDR3: CASSGTAGAEQFF. Here the CDR3 DNA reads TGTGCCAGCAGTGGGACGGCGGGGGCTGAGCAGTTCTTC.

The V and J genes are TRBV7-6 and TRBJ2-1; 9 bases fit TRBD2. V lost 3 bases and J lost 10; bases outside the gene matches: 13. The CDR3 has 16 amino acids. CDR1 and CDR2 from the germline V gene are SGHVS and FNYEAQ. In DNA, the CDR3 is TGTGCCAGCAGCTTGTCATCGGCGGGAGGGATTGGGGAGCAGTTCTTC. Translated, it gives CASSLSSAGGIGEQFF.

This clone was found a few times. In nucleotides, the CDR3 is TGTGCCAGCAGCTCCCCCGGAGAGACCCAGTACTTC. Its protein product is CASSSPGETQYF. The chain links TRBV7-3 to TRBJ2-5; no clear D. The V and J ends lost 4 bases and 4 bases respectively, with 7 bases between them. Germline loops: CDR1 SGHTA, CDR2 FQGTGA. The CDR3 is made up of 12 amino acids.

V and J are TRBV5-4 and TRBJ1-1, with a tentative D call TRBD1 (5 bases). Trimming shortened V by 1 base and J by 7 bases, and 11 bases separated the two germline ends. Germline V gene data show CDR1 as SGHNT and CDR2 as YYREEE (reference sequence). The CDR3 totals 13 residues. This CDR3 is CASSLPQGNEAFF. The CDR3 DNA sequence: TGTGCCAGCAGCTTGCCCCAGGGAAATGAAGCTTTCTTT.

This chain uses TRBV23-1 with TRBJ2-5, with a possible D match to TRBD1 (5 bases). TRBV23-1 carries the ORF label, with uncertain function. The V and J ends lost 2 bases and 1 base respectively, with 17 bases between them. CDR3 length: 17 residues. Here the CDR3 reads CASSQGARVPPQETQYF. CDR3 in DNA: TGCGCCAGCAGTCAAGGGGCCAGGGTGCCCCCCCAAGAGACCCAGTACTTC.

The chain employs TRBV30 and TRBJ2-1, with TRBD2 identical over 8 bases. Germline V CDR1 and CDR2: GTSNPN, SVGIG (reference sequence). Trimming at V came to 7 bases and at J to 7 bases, leaving 6 bases not matched to a gene. CDR3 length equals 12 residues. CDR3 sequence: CAFSGIWNEQFF. The CDR3 nucleotides are TGTGCCTTTAGCGGGATTTGGAATGAGCAGTTCTTC. Complete variable domain (other parts from reference TRBV30 and TRBJ2-1): SQTIHQWPATLVQPVGSPLSLECTVEGTSNPNLYWYRQAAGRGLQLLFYSVGIGQISSEVPQNLSASRPQDRQFILSSKKLLLSDSGFYLCAFSGIWNEQFFGPGTRLTVL.

The chain recombines TRBV10-3 with TRBJ1-6; D uncertain. The V end was cut by 6 bases, the J end by 0 bases, with 9 bases between. CDR3 size: 15 residues. CDR1 ENHRY and CDR2 SYGVKD come from the germline V gene. The CDR3 protein is CAIRQSSSYNSPLHF. In nucleotides, the CDR3 is TGTGCCATCAGGCAGTCTAGCTCCTATAATTCACCCCTCCACTTT.

This chain links TRBV19 with TRBJ1-5; no definite D call. Per the germline V gene, CDR1 is LNHDA and CDR2 is SQIVND (reference sequence). V shed 3 bases and J shed 7 bases, with 10 bases lying between them. The CDR3 consists of 13 residues. CDR3 nucleotides: TGTGCCAGTAGTATTGGGGAGGAACAGCCCCAGCATTTT. Amino acid sequence: CASSIGEEQPQHF.

The chain carries TRBV5-1 and TRBJ2-3; a possible D gene is TRBD2 (5 bases). V lost 4 bases, J lost 6 bases, and 15 bases lay in between. From germline, CDR1 is SGHRS and CDR2 YFSETQ. CDR3 length: 14 residues. CDR3 in amino acids: CASSLLVGEDTQYF. Here the CDR3 DNA reads TGCGCCAGCAGCCTCCTGGTTGGGGAGGATACGCAGTATTTT.

This sequence joins TRBV28 and TRBJ1-3; D is uncertain. CDR1 is MDHEN, CDR2 SYDVKM, per germline. The V end was cut by 6 bases, the J end by 0 bases, with 15 bases between. The CDR3 is 16 amino acids. CDR3 loop: CASSPTGLISGNTIYF. The CDR3 nucleotides read TGTGCCAGCAGCCCTACCGGACTGATCTCTGGAAACACCATATATTTT.

J is TRBJ1-4 and V is TRBV5-1, with no clear D. There are 16 residues in the CDR3. Germline loops: CDR1 SGHRS, CDR2 YFSETQ. Trimming took off 3 bases at V and 2 bases at J, with 14 bases between the two ends. The DNA for the CDR3 is TGCGCCAGCAGCTCCGGGAGCGATGCGACTAATGAAAAACTGTTTTTT. As protein: CASSSGSDATNEKLFF.

The rearrangement joins TRBV19 to TRBJ1-4, with D perhaps TRBD1 (6 bases). The CDR3 covers 13 residues. V lost 5 bases and J 7 bases, leaving 11 bases between the germline ends. CDR1 is LNHDA and CDR2 is SQIVND in the germline V gene (reference sequence). As DNA, the CDR3 is TGTGCCAGTAGTTTCTCAGGGGCTGAAAAACTGTTTTTT. Amino acid sequence: CASSFSGAEKLFF.

The chain couples TRBV10-3 to TRBJ2-7, with D possibly matching TRBD1 (5 bases). The CDR3 runs to 12 residues. Between the trimmed V and J ends, which lost 7 bases and 3 bases, there was a span of 10 bases. Germline V gene data show CDR1 as ENHRY and CDR2 as SYGVKD. The CDR3 spells CAIKAGNYEQYF. CDR3 DNA sequence: TGTGCCATCAAAGCAGGGAACTACGAGCAGTACTTC.

The chain employs TRBV19 and TRBJ2-7, with a weak D call TRBD2 (6 bases). Trimming shortened V by 4 bases and J by 3 bases, and 13 bases separated the two germline ends. Germline values: CDR1 LNHDA, CDR2 SQIVND (reference sequence). The CDR3 is 14 residues long. CDR3 residues: CASSSEAGFYEQYF. CDR3 sequence (DNA): TGTGCCAGTAGTAGCGAAGCGGGCTTCTACGAGCAGTACTTC. Drawing the rest from reference TRBV19 and TRBJ2-7, the complete variable domain is DGGITQSPKYLFRKEGQNVTLSCEQNLNHDAMYWYRQDPGQGLRLIYYSQIVNDFQKGDIAEGYSVSREKKESFPLTVTSAQKNPTAFYLCASSSEAGFYEQYFGPGTRLTVT.

This clone came up a few times. V is TRBV2 and J is TRBJ2-3; D possibly corresponds to TRBD2 (5 bases). Germline CDR1 reads SNHLY; CDR2 reads FYNNEI. This CDR3 has 15 residues. The V and J ends lost 7 bases and 5 bases respectively, with 19 bases between them. DNA of the CDR3: TGTGCCAGCACCCCCGTCGGGCGGGCCGGAGATACGCAGTATTTT. Encoded protein: CASTPVGRAGDTQYF.

V gene TRBV27 combines with J gene TRBJ1-2; 8 bases are a match to TRBD1. The CDR3 is made up of 14 amino acids. J was trimmed by 4 bases and V by 5 bases; bases with no gene match: 6. Per germline, CDR1 MNHEY and CDR2 SMNVEV (reference sequence). The CDR3 sequence: CASSPGQGLYGYTF. The DNA of the CDR3 is TGTGCCAGCAGTCCAGGACAGGGTCTCTATGGCTACACCTTC.